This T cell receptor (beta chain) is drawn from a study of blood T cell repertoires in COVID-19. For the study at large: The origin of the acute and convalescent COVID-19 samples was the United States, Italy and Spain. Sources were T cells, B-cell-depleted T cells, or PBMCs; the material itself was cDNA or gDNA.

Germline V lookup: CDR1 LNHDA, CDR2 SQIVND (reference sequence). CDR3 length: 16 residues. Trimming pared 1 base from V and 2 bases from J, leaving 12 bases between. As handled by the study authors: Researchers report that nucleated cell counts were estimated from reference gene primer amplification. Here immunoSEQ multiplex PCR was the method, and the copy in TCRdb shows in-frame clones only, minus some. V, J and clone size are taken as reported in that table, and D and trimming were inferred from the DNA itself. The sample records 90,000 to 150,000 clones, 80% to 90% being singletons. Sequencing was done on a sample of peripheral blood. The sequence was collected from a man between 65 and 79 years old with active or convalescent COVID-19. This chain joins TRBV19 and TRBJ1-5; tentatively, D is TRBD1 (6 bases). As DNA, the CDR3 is TGTGCCAGTAGTATAGTCCCCAGGGGAGGCAATCAGCCCCAGCATTTT. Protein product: CASSIVPRGGNQPQHF.